A single sample gave rise to the 27 T cell receptor beta chains below, sequenced in a study of beta chain features in type 1 diabetes. The whole isolated RNA underwent reverse transcription, so sequencing captured expressed TCRB transcripts. Assay: immunoSEQ multiplex PCR; the TCRdb copy retains only in-frame clones and omits some. The data contain approximately 50,000 clones, about three fifths of them seen just once; the ten biggest clones take up under 0.35%. The study, taken as a whole, reports: People with Type 1 diabetes carried modestly yet significantly shorter TCRB CDR3s in all four CD4+ subsets.

These receptors have no known antigen. Sequences were obtained from stem cell memory CD4+ T cells from blood. The receptors stem from a woman in her twenties or thirties with type 1 diabetes.

J is TRBJ2-1 and V is TRBV29-1, with TRBD2 identical over 7 bases. V was pared by 4 bases and J by 7 bases, with 10 bases of the junction left unmatched. The CDR3 extends over 14 amino acids. The germline V gene encodes CDR1 SQVTM and CDR2 ANQGSEA. CDR3 coding DNA: TGCAGCGTTGGGGACTACCCCACCGGAAATGAGCAGTTCTTC. Translated: CSVGDYPTGNEQFF.

V and J are TRBV27 and TRBJ2-7, with 11 bases fitting TRBD2. The CDR3 extends over 19 amino acids. Germline CDR1 MNHEY, CDR2 SMNVEV (reference sequence). The V segment lost 6 bases and the J segment 4 bases; nucleotides outside the gene matches: 20. The CDR3 loop is CASSRGRAVAGGPRYEQYF. DNA of the CDR3: TGTGCCAGCAGCCGAGGTCGGGCAGTAGCGGGAGGGCCGAGGTACGAGCAGTACTTC.

The rearrangement links TRBV18 to TRBJ2-7; 13 bases map to TRBD2. This CDR3 has 15 residues. Per the germline V gene, CDR1 is KGHSH and CDR2 is LQKENI. V lost 4 bases, J lost 4 bases, and 4 bases stayed unmatched. In DNA form, the CDR3 reads TGTGCCAGCTCACTATTGGGACTAGCGGGATACGAGCAGTACTTC. This translates into CASSLLGLAGYEQYF.

This chain connects TRBV19 to TRBJ2-5, with TRBD2 as a possible D gene (6 bases). Germline V gene lookup returns CDR1 LNHDA and CDR2 SQIVND (reference sequence). V was trimmed by 6 bases and J by 1 base, leaving 15 bases between them. This CDR3 comprises 15 residues. CDR3 coding DNA: TGTGCCAGTAGCCTCACCTCTAGCGTCCAAGAGACCCAGTACTTC. This gives the protein CASSLTSSVQETQYF.

V and J are TRBV29-1 and TRBJ2-7; the match to TRBD2 covers 11 bases. Germline V gene lookup returns CDR1 SQVTM and CDR2 ANQGSEA. This CDR3 is 13 amino acids long. The junction had 8 bases not matched to a gene; V was cut back by 7 bases and J by 6 bases. The CDR3 bases are TGCAGCGCATCGACTAGCGGGAAACGCGAGCAGTACTTC. Translation: CSASTSGKREQYF.

V and J are TRBV19 and TRBJ2-2; 11 positions agree with TRBD2. The CDR3 contains 15 residues. Germline CDR1 reads LNHDA; CDR2 reads SQIVND (reference sequence). Trimming cost V 8 bases and J 5 bases; bases outside gene matches: 7. CDR3 DNA: TGTGCCAGTGAAGCGACTAGCGGGAAAACCGGGGAGCTGTTTTTT. Protein: CASEATSGKTGELFF.

The chain joins TRBV2 to TRBJ2-1, with no clear D. The CDR3 runs to 15 residues. The germline CDR1 and CDR2 sequences are SNHLY and FYNNEI. V gave up 6 bases and J gave up 0 bases, with 12 bases separating them. The CDR3 DNA is TGTGCCAGCAGCGACTTCCAGAGCTCCTACAATGAGCAGTTCTTC. Translation: CASSDFQSSYNEQFF.

V and J are TRBV19 and TRBJ1-1; 10 nucleotides match TRBD1. CDR3 length: 15 residues. V trimming: 5 bases; J trimming: 3 bases; junction bases outside the gene matches: 6. Germline CDR1 is LNHDA and CDR2 is SQIVND (reference sequence). In DNA form, the CDR3 reads TGTGCCAGTAGTCCCGGGACAGGGGAAGACACTGAAGCTTTCTTT. Its protein product is CASSPGTGEDTEAFF.

This sequence joins TRBV2 and TRBJ2-7; D is perhaps TRBD2 (6 bases). Germline lookup yields CDR1 SNHLY and CDR2 FYNNEI. There are 12 residues in the CDR3. V was shortened by 7 bases and J by 4 bases, with 11 bases between the two germline ends. CDR3: CASTQGLYEQYF. The CDR3 nucleotides are TGTGCCAGCACGCAGGGACTTTACGAGCAGTACTTC.

The chain couples TRBV5-1 to TRBJ2-3; 13 bases are shared with TRBD2. The CDR3 contains 16 residues. CDR1 SGHRS and CDR2 YFSETQ come from the germline V gene. V gave up 2 bases and J gave up 6 bases; unmatched junction bases: 6. The CDR3 is CASSFGLAGVSDTQYF. CDR3 sequence (DNA): TGCGCCAGCAGCTTCGGACTAGCGGGAGTATCCGATACGCAGTATTTT.

The chain recombines TRBV19 with TRBJ2-2; D is perhaps TRBD1 (6 bases). V gave up 5 bases and J gave up 5 bases, with 12 bases separating them. CDR3 length: 14 residues. Per the germline V gene, CDR1 is LNHDA and CDR2 is SQIVND (reference sequence). CDR3 residues: CASSGAGETGELFF. The CDR3 DNA follows: TGTGCCAGTAGTGGTGCAGGGGAAACCGGGGAGCTGTTTTTT. Looking up the rest from reference TRBV19 and TRBJ2-2 gives the full variable domain: DGGITQSPKYLFRKEGQNVTLSCEQNLNHDAMYWYRQDPGQGLRLIYYSQIVNDFQKGDIAEGYSVSREKKESFPLTVTSAQKNPTAFYLCASSGAGETGELFFGEGSRLTVL.

The chain has TRBV7-2 and TRBJ1-2, with 8 bases identical to TRBD1. This CDR3 spans 14 amino acids. Germline V gives CDR1 SGHTA, CDR2 FQGNSA. The V and J ends lost 5 bases and 4 bases, in that order; junction bases with no gene match: 6. CDR3 region: CASSLRQGPYGYTF. CDR3 DNA sequence: TGTGCCAGCAGCCTAAGACAGGGGCCCTATGGCTACACCTTC.

The chain uses TRBV5-4 and TRBJ1-1; D is unclear. In germline, CDR1 is SGHNT, CDR2 YYREEE (reference sequence). Trimming removed 1 base at V and 1 base at J, with 2 bases between. The CDR3 loop spans 12 amino acids. This chain's CDR3 is CASSLQNTEAFF. CDR3 DNA: TGTGCCAGCAGCTTGCAGAACACTGAAGCTTTCTTT.

The rearrangement uses TRBV11-2 and TRBJ1-2, with D maybe TRBD1 (6 bases). The CDR3 has 14 residues. Trimming removed 1 base at V and 8 bases at J, with 14 bases between. In germline, CDR1 is SGHAT, CDR2 FQNNGV. Here the CDR3 DNA reads TGTGCCAGCAGCTTAGCTTCAGGGGCAGTAGGCTACACCTTC. It yields the protein CASSLASGAVGYTF. The whole variable domain, remainder taken from reference TRBV11-2 and TRBJ1-2, is EAGVAQSPRYKIIEKRQSVAFWCNPISGHATLYWYQQILGQGPKLLIQFQNNGVVDDSQLPKDRFSAERLKGVDSTLKIQPAKLEDSAVYLCASSLASGAVGYTFGSGTRLTVV.

The chain is built from TRBV5-1 and TRBJ2-3, with 14 nucleotides matching TRBD2. The J segment lost 5 bases and the V segment lost 4 bases, leaving 6 bases of the junction unmatched. Germline CDR1 reads SGHRS; CDR2 reads YFSETQ. This CDR3 is built from 16 residues. DNA of the CDR3: TGCGCCAGCAGCCCGGGACTAGCGGGAGAGGTAGATACGCAGTATTTT. Its translation is CASSPGLAGEVDTQYF.

This chain connects TRBV6-6 to TRBJ2-5; D is possibly TRBD2 (6 bases). The CDR3 covers 16 residues. V shed 6 bases and J shed 5 bases, with 22 bases lying between them. CDR1 is MNHNY, CDR2 SVGAGI, per germline (reference sequence). The CDR3 sequence is CASSPRVGGSRETQYF. CDR3 DNA: TGTGCCAGCAGCCCACGGGTGGGAGGTTCACGGGAGACCCAGTACTTC.

This clone was counted between two and nine times. The chain combines TRBV4-2 with TRBJ2-3, with 12 nucleotides matching TRBD2. Germline V gene data show CDR1 as LGHNA and CDR2 as YNFKEQ. Losses at the gene ends were 4 bases for V and 0 bases for J; bases not matched to a gene: 11. This CDR3 contains 19 residues. The CDR3 sequence is CASSLPSGRASLSTDTQYF. The CDR3, as DNA: TGTGCCAGCAGCCTCCCTAGCGGGAGGGCCTCCCTTAGCACAGATACGCAGTATTTT.

The chain couples TRBV28 to TRBJ2-7; 11 bases agree with TRBD1. This CDR3 contains 16 residues. Germline-derived CDR1 and CDR2 are MDHEN and SYDVKM. The V segment lost 5 bases and the J segment 5 bases; nucleotides outside the gene matches: 11. The CDR3 is CASSPPGGQGDHEQYF. CDR3 sequence (DNA): TGTGCCAGCAGTCCCCCTGGGGGACAGGGGGACCACGAGCAGTACTTC.

The chain couples TRBV27 to TRBJ2-7, with 7 bases matching TRBD2. Germline assignment: CDR1 MNHEY and CDR2 SMNVEV (reference sequence). After removal of 2 bases from V and 2 bases from J, the junction contained 3 bases not matched to a gene. The CDR3 is 14 amino acids. CDR3 region: CASSLGRGTYEQYF. CDR3 sequence (DNA): TGTGCCAGCAGTTTAGGGCGGGGGACCTACGAGCAGTACTTC.

The V and J genes are TRBV29-1 and TRBJ1-2, with D possibly TRBD1 on 6 matching bases. The V and J ends lost 7 bases and 2 bases respectively, with 11 bases between them. The CDR3 totals 12 residues. From germline, CDR1 is SQVTM and CDR2 ANQGSEA. The CDR3 DNA follows: TGCAGCGGGGGACAAACAAACTATGGCTACACCTTC. This encodes CSGGQTNYGYTF.

Only a few counts were recorded for this clone. V and J are TRBV28 and TRBJ2-7, with D possibly TRBD2 on 6 matching bases. CDR3 length: 15 amino acids. V gave up 6 bases and J gave up 0 bases, with 15 bases separating them. The germline CDR1 and CDR2 sequences are MDHEN and SYDVKM. CDR3 in DNA: TGTGCCAGCAGACCGTGGACTAAAAACTCCTACGAGCAGTACTTC. Translating gives CASRPWTKNSYEQYF. The full variable domain, its missing parts supplied by reference TRBV28 and TRBJ2-7, is DVKVTQSSRYLVKRTGEKVFLECVQDMDHENMFWYRQDPGLGLRLIYFSYDVKMKEKGDIPEGYSVSREKKERFSLILESASTNQTSMYLCASRPWTKNSYEQYFGPGTRLTVT.

This clone was seen once. The chain uses TRBV19 and TRBJ2-3, with D tentatively TRBD1 (6 bases). The germline V gene encodes CDR1 LNHDA and CDR2 SQIVND (reference sequence). V was shortened by 6 bases and J by 6 bases, with 16 bases between the two germline ends. The CDR3 spans 14 residues. DNA of the CDR3: TGTGCCAGTAGGTCAGGGGCGACCGGGGATACGCAGTATTTT. Residues: CASRSGATGDTQYF.

The V call is TRBV5-4, the J call TRBJ2-3; TRBD2 aligns across 12 bases. Trimming took 3 bases from V and 6 from J; bases not matched to a gene: 5. Per germline, CDR1 SGHNT and CDR2 YYREEE (reference sequence). This CDR3 is built from 15 residues. The CDR3 DNA sequence: TGTGCCAGCAGCTCTAGCGGGAGGGCCTCGGATACGCAGTATTTT. Translation gives CASSSSGRASDTQYF.

This rearrangement joins TRBV5-1 to TRBJ2-6; the D gene is possibly TRBD1 (6 bases). Germline values: CDR1 SGHRS, CDR2 YFSETQ. V shed 4 bases and J shed 0 bases, with 14 bases lying between them. This CDR3 has 17 residues. The CDR3 sequence: CASSPMTGASGANVLTF. The CDR3 nucleotides read TGCGCCAGCAGCCCGATGACAGGAGCCTCTGGGGCCAACGTCCTGACTTTC.

The chain carries TRBV9 and TRBJ2-7, with no clear D. V lost 2 bases and J lost 3, with 15 bases in between. CDR3 length equals 15 residues. Germline V lookup: CDR1 SGDLS, CDR2 YYNGEE. The DNA for the CDR3 is TGTGCCAGCAGCGTTTATGATGATCGCTACTACGAGCAGTACTTC. Translated, it gives CASSVYDDRYYEQYF.

The CDR3 DNA sequence: TGTGCCAGCACCACACAGGGGAGTGAGCAGTTCTTC. Translated, it gives CASTTQGSEQFF. V is TRBV28 and J is TRBJ2-1; 7 positions match TRBD1. CDR1 and CDR2 from the germline V gene are MDHEN and SYDVKM. CDR3 size: 12 residues. V dropped 7 bases and J dropped 9; count of bases not matched to a gene: 6.

The gene calls are TRBV15 and TRBJ2-7; 7 bases align to TRBD2. The V gene's germline CDR1 is LNHNV and CDR2 YYDKDF (reference sequence). The CDR3 runs to 15 residues. Losses at the gene ends were 0 bases for V and 6 bases for J; bases not matched to a gene: 8. This CDR3 reads CATSRDWAGAREQYF. As DNA, the CDR3 is TGTGCCACCAGCAGAGATTGGGCGGGAGCGCGCGAGCAGTACTTC.